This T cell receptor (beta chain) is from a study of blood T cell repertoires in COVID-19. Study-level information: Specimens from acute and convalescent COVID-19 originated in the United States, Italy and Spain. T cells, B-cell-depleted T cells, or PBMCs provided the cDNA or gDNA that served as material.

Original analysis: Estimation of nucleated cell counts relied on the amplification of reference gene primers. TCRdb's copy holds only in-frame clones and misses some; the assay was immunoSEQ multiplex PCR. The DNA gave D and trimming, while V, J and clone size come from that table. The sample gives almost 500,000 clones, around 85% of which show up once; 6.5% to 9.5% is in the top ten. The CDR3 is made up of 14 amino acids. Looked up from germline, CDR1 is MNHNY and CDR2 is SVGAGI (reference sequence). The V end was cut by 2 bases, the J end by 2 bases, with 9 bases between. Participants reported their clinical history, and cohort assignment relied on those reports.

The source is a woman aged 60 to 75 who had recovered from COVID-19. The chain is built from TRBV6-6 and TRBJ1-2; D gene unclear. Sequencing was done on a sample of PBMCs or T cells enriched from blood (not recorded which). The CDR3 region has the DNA TGTGCCAGCAGTTACGATCCGGGGAACTATGGCTACACCTTC. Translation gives CASSYDPGNYGYTF.